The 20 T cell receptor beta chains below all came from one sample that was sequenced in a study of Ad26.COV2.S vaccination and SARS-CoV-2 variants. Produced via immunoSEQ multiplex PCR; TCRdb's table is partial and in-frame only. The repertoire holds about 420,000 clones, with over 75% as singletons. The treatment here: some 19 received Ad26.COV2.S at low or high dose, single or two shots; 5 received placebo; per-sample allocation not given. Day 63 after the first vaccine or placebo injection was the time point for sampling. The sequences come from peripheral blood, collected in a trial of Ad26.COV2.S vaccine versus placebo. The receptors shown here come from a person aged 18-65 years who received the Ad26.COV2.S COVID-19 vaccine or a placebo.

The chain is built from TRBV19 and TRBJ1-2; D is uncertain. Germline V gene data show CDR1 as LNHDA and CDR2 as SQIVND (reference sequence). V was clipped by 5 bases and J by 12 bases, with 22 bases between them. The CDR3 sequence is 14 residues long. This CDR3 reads CASSSKAGPGSHTF. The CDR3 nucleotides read TGTGCCAGTAGTTCGAAAGCCGGGCCCGGAAGCCACACCTTC.

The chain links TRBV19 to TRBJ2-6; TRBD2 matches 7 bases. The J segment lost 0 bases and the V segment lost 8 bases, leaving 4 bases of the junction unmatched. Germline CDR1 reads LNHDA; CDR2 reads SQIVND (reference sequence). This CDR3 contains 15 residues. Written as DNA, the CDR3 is TGTGCCAGTTTATCGGGAGGCTCTGGGGCCAACGTCCTGACTTTC. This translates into CASLSGGSGANVLTF.

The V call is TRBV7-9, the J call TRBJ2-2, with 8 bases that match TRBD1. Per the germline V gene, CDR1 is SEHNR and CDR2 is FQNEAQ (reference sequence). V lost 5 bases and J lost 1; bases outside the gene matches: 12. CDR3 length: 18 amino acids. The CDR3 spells CASSPIPGGERNTGELFF. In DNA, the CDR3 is TGTGCCAGCAGCCCAATCCCAGGGGGCGAACGGAACACCGGGGAGCTGTTTTTT.

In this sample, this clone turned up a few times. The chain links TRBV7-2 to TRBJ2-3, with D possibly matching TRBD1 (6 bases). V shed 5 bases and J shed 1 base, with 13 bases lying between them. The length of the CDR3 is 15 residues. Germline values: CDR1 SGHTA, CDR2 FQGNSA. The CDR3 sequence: CASSPQQGRTDTQYF. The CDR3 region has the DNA TGTGCCAGCAGCCCCCAACAGGGTCGCACAGATACGCAGTATTTT.

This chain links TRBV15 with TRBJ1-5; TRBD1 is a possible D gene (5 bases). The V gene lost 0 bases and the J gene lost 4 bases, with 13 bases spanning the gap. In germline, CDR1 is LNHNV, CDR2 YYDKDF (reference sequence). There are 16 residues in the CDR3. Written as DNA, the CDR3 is TGTGCCACCAGCAGAGACCGAGGGGCCTCTAATCAGCCCCAGCATTTT. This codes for CATSRDRGASNQPQHF.

The CDR3: CASRRTENNEQFF. The DNA of the CDR3 is TGCGCCAGCAGAAGGACAGAGAACAATGAGCAGTTCTTC. The chain joins TRBV10-2 to TRBJ2-1, with D possibly TRBD1 on 6 matching bases. Germline V gene data show CDR1 as WSHSY and CDR2 as SAAADI. CDR3 size: 13 residues. V lost 6 bases to trimming and J lost 5 bases, with 11 bases between them.

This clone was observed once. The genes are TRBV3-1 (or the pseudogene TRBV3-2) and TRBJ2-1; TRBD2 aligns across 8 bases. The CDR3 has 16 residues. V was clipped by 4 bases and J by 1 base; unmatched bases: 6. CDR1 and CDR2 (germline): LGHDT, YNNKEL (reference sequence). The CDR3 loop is CASSLFGGGSYNEQFF. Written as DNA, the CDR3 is TGTGCCAGCAGCCTTTTTGGCGGGGGGTCCTACAATGAGCAGTTCTTC.

The chain's CDR3 is CASSEAVGTQIGELFF. The CDR3 DNA reads as TGTGCCAGCAGTGAAGCGGTAGGGACGCAGATCGGGGAGCTGTTTTTT. V and J are TRBV6-1 and TRBJ2-2; either TRBD1 or TRBD2 may supply D (5 bases each). Germline V lookup: CDR1 MNHNS, CDR2 SASEGT. V gave up 0 bases and J gave up 7 bases, with 15 bases separating them. This CDR3 has 16 residues.

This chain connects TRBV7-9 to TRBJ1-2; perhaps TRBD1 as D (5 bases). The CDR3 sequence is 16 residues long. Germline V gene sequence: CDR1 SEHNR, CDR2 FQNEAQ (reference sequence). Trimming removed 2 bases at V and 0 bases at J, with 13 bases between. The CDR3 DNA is TGTGCCAGCAGCTTACCCCTGGGGGGGGCTAACTATGGCTACACCTTC. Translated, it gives CASSLPLGGANYGYTF.

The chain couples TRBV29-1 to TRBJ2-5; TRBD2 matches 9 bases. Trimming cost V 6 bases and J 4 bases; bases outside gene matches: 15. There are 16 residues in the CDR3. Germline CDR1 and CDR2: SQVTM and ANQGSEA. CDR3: CSVKDPGAGGRETQYF. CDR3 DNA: TGCAGCGTCAAAGACCCAGGGGCGGGGGGGCGAGAGACCCAGTACTTC.

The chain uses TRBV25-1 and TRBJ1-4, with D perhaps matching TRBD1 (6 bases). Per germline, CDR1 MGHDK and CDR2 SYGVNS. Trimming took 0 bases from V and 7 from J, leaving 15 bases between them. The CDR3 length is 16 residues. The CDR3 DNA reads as TGTGCCAGCAGTGAATATCGCACAGGGAGGCGTGAAAAACTGTTTTTT. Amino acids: CASSEYRTGRREKLFF.

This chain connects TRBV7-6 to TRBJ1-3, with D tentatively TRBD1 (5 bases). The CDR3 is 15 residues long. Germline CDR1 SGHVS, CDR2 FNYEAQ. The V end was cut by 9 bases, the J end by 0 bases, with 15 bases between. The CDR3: CASRGSGSSGNTIYF. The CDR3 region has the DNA TGTGCCAGTCGGGGGTCCGGGAGCTCTGGAAACACCATATATTTT.

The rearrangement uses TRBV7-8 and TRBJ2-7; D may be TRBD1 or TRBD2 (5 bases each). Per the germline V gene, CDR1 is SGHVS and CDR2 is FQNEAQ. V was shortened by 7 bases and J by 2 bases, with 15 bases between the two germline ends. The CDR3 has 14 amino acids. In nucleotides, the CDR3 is TGTGCCAGCACGACCGGGACGGTGACCTACGAGCAGTACTTC. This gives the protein CASTTGTVTYEQYF.

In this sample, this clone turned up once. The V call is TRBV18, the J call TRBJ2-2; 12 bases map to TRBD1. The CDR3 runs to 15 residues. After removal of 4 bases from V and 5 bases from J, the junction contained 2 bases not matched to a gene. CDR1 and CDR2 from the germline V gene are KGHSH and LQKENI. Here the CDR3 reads CASSRDRGQTGELFF. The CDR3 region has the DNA TGTGCCAGCTCACGGGACAGGGGGCAAACCGGGGAGCTGTTTTTT.

CDR3 region: CASSQGERRRYEQYF. DNA of the CDR3: TGCGCCAGCAGCCAAGGAGAAAGGAGACGATACGAGCAGTACTTC. This chain links TRBV4-1 with TRBJ2-7, with unresolved D. V lost 1 base and J 4 bases, leaving 14 bases between the germline ends. CDR1 MGHRA and CDR2 YSYEKL come from the germline V gene. The CDR3 extends over 15 amino acids.

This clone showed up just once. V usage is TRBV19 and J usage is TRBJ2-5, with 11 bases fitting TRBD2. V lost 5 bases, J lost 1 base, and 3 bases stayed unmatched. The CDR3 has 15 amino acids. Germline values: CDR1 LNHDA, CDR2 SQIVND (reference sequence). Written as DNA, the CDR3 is TGTGCCAGTAGTTGGCTAGCGGGGGGCCAAGAGACCCAGTACTTC. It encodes CASSWLAGGQETQYF.

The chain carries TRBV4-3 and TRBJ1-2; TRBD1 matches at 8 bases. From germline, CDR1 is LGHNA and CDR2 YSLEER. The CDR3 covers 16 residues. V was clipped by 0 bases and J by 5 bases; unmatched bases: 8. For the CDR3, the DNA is TGCGCCAGCAGCCAAGAACTGGGACAGGACTATTATGGCTACACCTTC. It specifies CASSQELGQDYYGYTF.

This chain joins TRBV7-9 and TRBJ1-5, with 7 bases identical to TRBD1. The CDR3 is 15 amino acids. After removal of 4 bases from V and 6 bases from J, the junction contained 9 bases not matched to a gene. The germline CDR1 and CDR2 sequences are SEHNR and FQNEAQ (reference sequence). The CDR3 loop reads CASSSTGSGIQPQHF. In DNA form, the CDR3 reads TGTGCCAGCAGCTCGACAGGGTCGGGAATTCAGCCCCAGCATTTT.

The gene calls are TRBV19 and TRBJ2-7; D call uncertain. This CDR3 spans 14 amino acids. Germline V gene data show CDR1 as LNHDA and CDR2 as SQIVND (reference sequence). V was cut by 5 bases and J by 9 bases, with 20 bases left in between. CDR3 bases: TGTGCCAGTAGTTCCCGGGCAGAGCCCCGTGCGCAGTACTTC. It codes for CASSSRAEPRAQYF. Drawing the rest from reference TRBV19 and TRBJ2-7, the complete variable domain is DGGITQSPKYLFRKEGQNVTLSCEQNLNHDAMYWYRQDPGQGLRLIYYSQIVNDFQKGDIAEGYSVSREKKESFPLTVTSAQKNPTAFYLCASSSRAEPRAQYFGPGTRLTVT.

Here the CDR3 reads CASTGHPLYEQYF. CDR3 nucleotides: TGTGCCAGCACAGGTCACCCTTTATACGAGCAGTACTTC. V gene TRBV2 combines with J gene TRBJ2-7; no clear D. CDR1 is SNHLY and CDR2 is FYNNEI in the germline V gene. The V end was cut by 7 bases, the J end by 4 bases, with 14 bases between. The CDR3 has 13 amino acids.